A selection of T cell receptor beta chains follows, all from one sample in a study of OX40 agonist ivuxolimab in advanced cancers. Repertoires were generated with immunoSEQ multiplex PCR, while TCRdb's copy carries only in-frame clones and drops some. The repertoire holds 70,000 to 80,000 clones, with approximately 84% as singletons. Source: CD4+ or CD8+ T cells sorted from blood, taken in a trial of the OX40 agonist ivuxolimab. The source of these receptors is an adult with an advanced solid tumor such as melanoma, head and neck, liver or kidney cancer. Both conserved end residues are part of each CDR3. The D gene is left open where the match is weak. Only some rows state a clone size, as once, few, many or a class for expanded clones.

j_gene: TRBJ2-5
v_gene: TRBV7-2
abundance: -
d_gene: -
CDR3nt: TGTGCCAGCAGCTTAGATACAGGCCAAGAGACCCAGTACTTC
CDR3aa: CASSLDTGQETQYF

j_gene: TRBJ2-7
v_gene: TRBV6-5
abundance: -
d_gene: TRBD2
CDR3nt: TGTGCCAGCAGGAGGGGACTAGTAGACTACGAGCAGTACTTC
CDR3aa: CASRRGLVDYEQYF

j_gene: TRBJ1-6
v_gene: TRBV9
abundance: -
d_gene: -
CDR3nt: TGTGCCAGCAGCGTAGCCGACCTTTCACCCCTCCACTTT
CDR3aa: CASSVADLSPLHF

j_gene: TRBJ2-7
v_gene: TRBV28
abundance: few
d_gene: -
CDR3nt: TGTGCCAGCGGGAATGGGGGGCTTCCCTACGAGCAGTACTTC
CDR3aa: CASGNGGLPYEQYF

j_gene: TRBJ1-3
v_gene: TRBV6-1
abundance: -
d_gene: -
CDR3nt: TGTGCCAGCAGTGAGAACGGCCGCTCTCTTGGAAACACCATATATTTT
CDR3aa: CASSENGRSLGNTIYF

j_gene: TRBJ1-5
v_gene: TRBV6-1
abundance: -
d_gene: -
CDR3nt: TGTGCCAGCATCAGGGAGGGGGGCGCGGGGCAGCCCCAGCATTTT
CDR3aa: CASIREGGAGQPQHF

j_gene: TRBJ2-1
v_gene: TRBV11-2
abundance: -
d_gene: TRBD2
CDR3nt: TGTGCCAGCAGTTTTGGACTAGTGAATGAGCAGTTCTTC
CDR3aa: CASSFGLVNEQFF

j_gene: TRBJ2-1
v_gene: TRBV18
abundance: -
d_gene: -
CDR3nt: TGTGCCAGCTCACCACAGGGGAGCTCCTACAATGAGCAGTTCTTC
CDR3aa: CASSPQGSSYNEQFF

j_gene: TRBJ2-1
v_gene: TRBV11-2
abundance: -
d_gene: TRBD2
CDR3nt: TGTGCCAGCAGCTCTAGCGGGAAGTCCTACAATGAGCAGTTCTTC
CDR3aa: CASSSSGKSYNEQFF

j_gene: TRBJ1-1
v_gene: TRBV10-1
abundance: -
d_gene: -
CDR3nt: TGCGCCAGCTCCAGAGAACAGGGTTTTGAAGCTTTCTTT
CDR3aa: CASSREQGFEAFF

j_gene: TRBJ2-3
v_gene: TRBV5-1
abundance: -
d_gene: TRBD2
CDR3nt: TGCGCCAGCAGCTCCCCTAGCGGGAGCACAGATACGCAGTATTTT
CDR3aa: CASSSPSGSTDTQYF

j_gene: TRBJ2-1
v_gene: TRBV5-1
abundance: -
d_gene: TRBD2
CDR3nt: TGCGCCAGCAGCGCACTGACTAGCGGGAGAGGCAATGAGCAGTTCTTC
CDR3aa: CASSALTSGRGNEQFF

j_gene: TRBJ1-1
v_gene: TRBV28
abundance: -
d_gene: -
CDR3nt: TGTGCCAGCAGTTTAGCAGGCCCCACCCGGGCCGCTTTCTTT
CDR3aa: CASSLAGPTRAAFF

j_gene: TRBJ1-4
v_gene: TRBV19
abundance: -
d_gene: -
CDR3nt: TGTGCCAGTAGTAATCGGGGTACGGCTAATGAAAAACTGTTTTTT
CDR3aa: CASSNRGTANEKLFF

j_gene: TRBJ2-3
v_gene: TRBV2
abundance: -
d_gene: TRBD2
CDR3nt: TGTGCCAGCAAGCCCCCTCTAGCGGGAGGGCCAGATACGCAGTATTTT
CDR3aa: CASKPPLAGGPDTQYF

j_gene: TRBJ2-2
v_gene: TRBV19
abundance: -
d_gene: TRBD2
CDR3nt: TGTGCCAGTAGTAGGGCCGGACTAGCGGGAGGGCACACCGGGGAGCTGTTTTTT
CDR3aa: CASSRAGLAGGHTGELFF

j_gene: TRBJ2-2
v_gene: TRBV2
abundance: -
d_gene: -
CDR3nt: TGTGCCAGCAGGGTGGACAGCGCTAACACCGGGGAGCTGTTTTTT
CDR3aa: CASRVDSANTGELFF

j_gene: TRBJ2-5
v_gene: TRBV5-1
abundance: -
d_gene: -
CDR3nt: TGCGCCAGCAGCGGCGGACAAGACCAAGAGACCCAGTACTTC
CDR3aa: CASSGGQDQETQYF

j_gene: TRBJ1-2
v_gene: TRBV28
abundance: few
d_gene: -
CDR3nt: TGTGCCAGCCGGGCCTTCGGGGGGCTGATCTATGGCTACACCTTC
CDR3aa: CASRAFGGLIYGYTF

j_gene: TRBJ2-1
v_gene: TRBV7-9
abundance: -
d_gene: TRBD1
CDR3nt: TGTGCCAGCAGACCCGGACAGGTCAGCTCCTACAATGAGCAGTTCTTC
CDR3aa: CASRPGQVSSYNEQFF

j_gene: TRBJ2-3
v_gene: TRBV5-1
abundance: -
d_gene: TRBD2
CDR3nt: TGCGCCAGCAGCTTGGGACTAGCGGAAGGAGCAGATACGCAGTATTTT
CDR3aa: CASSLGLAEGADTQYF

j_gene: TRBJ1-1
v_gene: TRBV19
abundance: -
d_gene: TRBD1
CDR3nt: TGTGCCACCCGTCGACAGGGACGTGACACTGAAGCTTTCTTT
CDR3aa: CATRRQGRDTEAFF

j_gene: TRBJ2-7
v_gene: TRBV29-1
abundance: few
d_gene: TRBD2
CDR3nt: TGCAGCGTGGGACTAGCGGGAGGCTACGAGCAGTACTTC
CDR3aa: CSVGLAGGYEQYF